Shown below are 3 T cell receptor beta chains from a single sample sequenced in a study of blood T cell repertoires in COVID-19. Some clones are missing from TCRdb's copy, which holds only in-frame ones; the method was immunoSEQ multiplex PCR. The table lists around 58,000 clones, about four fifths of them singletons. Sequences were obtained from PBMCs or T cells enriched from blood (not recorded which). The receptors originated from a middle-aged woman with acute COVID-19.

The rearrangement uses TRBV19 and TRBJ1-2; TRBD1 aligns across 8 bases. CDR3 size: 15 residues. Germline assignment: CDR1 LNHDA and CDR2 SQIVND (reference sequence). Here the CDR3 DNA reads TGTGCGACTACCCTCGGGGACAGGAGGGTCTATGGCTACACCTTC. Translated, it gives CATTLGDRRVYGYTF.

V usage is TRBV10-2 and J usage is TRBJ2-7, with 10 bases lining up with TRBD1. Unmatched junction bases numbered 9, after V lost 7 bases and J lost 6 bases. Germline CDR1 is WSHSY and CDR2 is SAAADI. This CDR3 has 14 amino acids. This CDR3 is CASIRGTGESEQYF. The CDR3 nucleotides read TGCGCCAGCATCCGCGGGACAGGGGAAAGCGAGCAGTACTTC.

The chain recombines TRBV5-1 with TRBJ2-5, with 10 bases matching TRBD2. This CDR3 spans 16 amino acids. After removal of 3 bases from V and 5 bases from J, the junction contained 10 bases not matched to a gene. CDR1 SGHRS and CDR2 YFSETQ come from the germline V gene. CDR3: CASSSNLAGVGETQYF. DNA for the CDR3: TGCGCCAGCAGCTCCAACCTAGCGGGAGTAGGTGAGACCCAGTACTTC. Supplemented by reference TRBV5-1 and TRBJ2-5, the full variable domain reads KAGVTQTPRYLIKTRGQQVTLSCSPISGHRSVSWYQQTPGQGLQFLFEYFSETQRNKGNFPGRFSGRQFSNSRSEMNVSTLELGDSALYLCASSSNLAGVGETQYFGPGTRLLVL.